This T cell receptor (beta chain) was sequenced in a study of T cell changes during pregnancy in multiple sclerosis. The method was immunoSEQ multiplex PCR; TCRdb's version includes in-frame clones alone and lacks a portion of them. This sample carries about 99,000 clones, approximately 93% of them seen once, and the ten largest clones take 0.99%. The source of this sequence is a female donor with multiple sclerosis, enrolled in a pregnancy study. Sequenced here: peripheral blood, sampled after pregnancy.

The CDR3 here is CASSQVPGRAYEQYF. As DNA, the CDR3 is TGTGCCAGCAGCCAAGTCCCGGGGAGGGCCTACGAGCAGTACTTC. This chain links TRBV6-6 with TRBJ2-7; 7 nucleotides match TRBD2. The germline CDR1 and CDR2 sequences are MNHNY and SVGAGI (reference sequence). The CDR3 has 15 amino acids. After removal of 6 bases from V and 2 bases from J, the junction contained 10 bases not matched to a gene.